Following are 24 T cell receptor beta chains from one sample sequenced in a study of blood T cell repertoires in COVID-19. Profiling relied on immunoSEQ multiplex PCR, and the TCRdb table lists in-frame clones only, not all of them. The top ten clones hold roughly 3% of a sample with about 270,000 clones, around nine tenths of them seen once. Sequencing was done on a sample of PBMCs or T cells enriched from blood (not recorded which). These receptors were obtained from a woman aged 18-30 years who had recovered from COVID-19.

For this clone: Germline is not matched at one junction end, which may reflect a read error. Different DNA sequences within this sample yield the same CDR3. DNA for the CDR3: TGTGCCAGCAGTTTGGACAGTTACAATGAGCAGTTCTTC. Translated: CASSLDSYNEQFF. The chain couples TRBV5-4 to TRBJ2-1; D is perhaps TRBD1 (6 bases). CDR1 and CDR2 (germline): SGHNT, YYREEE (reference sequence). This CDR3 region has 13 residues.

This chain connects TRBV5-5 to TRBJ1-1; D gene uncertain. Germline V CDR1 and CDR2: SGHKS, YYEKEE (reference sequence). The CDR3 totals 13 residues. The germline V and J ends were trimmed by 6 bases and 4 bases, with 13 bases remaining between them. CDR3 nucleotides: TGTGCCAGCAATTTTGGGGAGGGCACTGAAGCTTTCTTT. Translation gives CASNFGEGTEAFF.

V gene TRBV4-1 combines with J gene TRBJ1-5, with TRBD1 identical over 9 bases. CDR1 is MGHRA and CDR2 is YSYEKL in the germline V gene. The CDR3 has 15 residues. Trimming at V came to 5 bases and at J to 4 bases, leaving 6 bases not matched to a gene. The CDR3, as DNA: TGCGCCAGCAGCTTTAGACAGGGGGGGAATCAGCCCCAGCATTTT. It yields the protein CASSFRQGGNQPQHF.

This sequence joins TRBV11-1 and TRBJ2-1, with D maybe TRBD2 (6 bases). The length of the CDR3 is 14 residues. Trimming cost V 3 bases and J 4 bases, with 10 bases left between them. The germline gives CDR1 SGHAT, CDR2 FQDESV (reference sequence). The chain's CDR3 is CASSFGSKYNEQFF. The CDR3 DNA is TGTGCCAGCAGCTTCGGGAGTAAATACAATGAGCAGTTCTTC.

The chain combines TRBV5-1 with TRBJ2-3; a weak D match, TRBD1 (5 bases). Trimming pared 1 base from V and 3 bases from J, leaving 21 bases between. Germline V gives CDR1 SGHRS, CDR2 YFSETQ. The length of the CDR3 is 18 residues. The CDR3 region is CASSLNFQGGIGTDTQYF. The CDR3, as DNA: TGCGCCAGCAGCTTGAACTTCCAGGGTGGAATTGGAACAGATACGCAGTATTTT. Full variable domain (remainder filled in from reference TRBV5-1 and TRBJ2-3): KAGVTQTPRYLIKTRGQQVTLSCSPISGHRSVSWYQQTPGQGLQFLFEYFSETQRNKGNFPGRFSGRQFSNSRSEMNVSTLELGDSALYLCASSLNFQGGIGTDTQYFGPGTRLTVL.

The CDR3 reads CASGHPGRYEQFF. The CDR3 DNA sequence: TGCGCCAGCGGACACCCTGGGAGGTATGAGCAGTTCTTC. This chain connects TRBV4-1 to TRBJ2-1; TRBD2 might be the D (6 bases). CDR1 and CDR2 (germline): MGHRA, YSYEKL. The CDR3 has 13 amino acids. V dropped 8 bases and J dropped 8 bases, with 16 bases sitting between them.

J is TRBJ2-3 and V is TRBV27, with 8 bases lining up with TRBD2. CDR3 length: 12 amino acids. Germline CDR1 MNHEY, CDR2 SMNVEV (reference sequence). After removal of 7 bases from V and 10 bases from J, the junction contained 7 bases not matched to a gene. CDR3 amino acids: CASKDLLAAQYF. The CDR3 coding sequence is TGTGCCAGCAAGGACCTACTAGCGGCGCAGTATTTT.

This chain links TRBV28 with TRBJ2-1, with TRBD2 identical over 12 bases. CDR1 is MDHEN and CDR2 is SYDVKM in the germline V gene. Trimming at V came to 5 bases and at J to 7 bases, leaving 9 bases not matched to a gene. The CDR3 is 16 amino acids. Here the CDR3 reads CASSILLAGGPNEQFF. DNA for the CDR3: TGTGCCAGCAGTATCCTCCTAGCGGGAGGGCCGAATGAGCAGTTCTTC.

This clone was detected a few times. The chain uses TRBV6-6 and TRBJ1-5, with 11 positions matching TRBD1. The CDR3 extends over 14 amino acids. The germline CDR1 and CDR2 sequences are MNHNY and SVGAGI (reference sequence). V lost 5 bases, J lost 5 bases, and 2 bases stayed unmatched. CDR3 sequence: CASSRTGGDQPQHF. CDR3 DNA: TGTGCCAGCAGTAGGACAGGGGGCGATCAGCCCCAGCATTTT.

The rearrangement joins TRBV14 to TRBJ2-7, with TRBD1 matching over 10 bases. Trimming removed 2 bases from V and 1 base from J; junction bases left unmatched: 2. CDR1 is SGHDN, CDR2 FVKESK, per germline. This CDR3 is built from 15 residues. The CDR3 DNA is TGTGCCAGCAGCCAACCGGGACAGGGGTCCTACGAGCAGTACTTC. Its translation is CASSQPGQGSYEQYF.

This clone was detected only a few times. This rearrangement joins TRBV4-2 to TRBJ2-3; TRBD2 is a possible D gene (5 bases). With 1 base removed from V and 0 bases from J, the gap between germline ends came to 8 bases. Germline V gives CDR1 LGHNA, CDR2 YNFKEQ. The CDR3 spans 15 residues. CDR3 loop: CASSQVAYSTDTQYF. The CDR3 nucleotides are TGTGCCAGCAGCCAAGTAGCGTATAGCACAGATACGCAGTATTTT.

The rearrangement links TRBV12-3 or TRBV12-4 to TRBJ2-1, with D possibly matching TRBD2 (6 bases). V lost 5 bases and J lost 10, with 12 bases in between. CDR3 length: 12 amino acids. CDR3 sequence: CASSSGSDEQFF. CDR3 bases: TGTGCCAGCAGTAGCGGGTCGGACGAGCAGTTCTTC.

This clone has just one count. The chain recombines TRBV2 with TRBJ1-1; D remains ambiguous. The CDR3 loop spans 15 amino acids. Trimming took off 8 bases at V and 0 bases at J, with 16 bases between the two ends. The germline CDR1 and CDR2 sequences are SNHLY and FYNNEI. The CDR3 protein is CASLREGGMNTEAFF. The CDR3 nucleotides read TGTGCCAGCCTGAGGGAGGGTGGCATGAACACTGAAGCTTTCTTT.

This chain's CDR3 is CASSFILILQGIEDTEAFF. For the CDR3, the DNA is TGTGCCAGCAGTTTCATCCTAATATTACAGGGGATAGAGGACACTGAAGCTTTCTTT. The rearrangement links TRBV28 to TRBJ1-1; 7 bases match TRBD1. The ends lost 3 bases at V and 3 bases at J; junction bases unmatched: 19. Germline V lookup: CDR1 MDHEN, CDR2 SYDVKM. The CDR3 contains 19 residues. Supplemented by reference TRBV28 and TRBJ1-1, the full variable domain reads DVKVTQSSRYLVKRTGEKVFLECVQDMDHENMFWYRQDPGLGLRLIYFSYDVKMKEKGDIPEGYSVSREKKERFSLILESASTNQTSMYLCASSFILILQGIEDTEAFFGQGTRLTVV.

The chain has TRBV19 and TRBJ2-5, with D possibly matching TRBD2 (7 bases). The CDR3 has 15 residues. Trimming took off 5 bases at V and 4 bases at J, with 17 bases between the two ends. In germline, CDR1 is LNHDA, CDR2 SQIVND (reference sequence). This CDR3 is CASSEGGGWLETQYF. In nucleotides, the CDR3 is TGTGCCAGTAGTGAGGGGGGGGGCTGGTTAGAGACCCAGTACTTC.

The chain has TRBV6-2 or TRBV6-3 and TRBJ2-7; the match to TRBD2 covers 14 bases. The V and J ends lost 5 bases and 2 bases, in that order; junction bases with no gene match: 5. From germline, CDR1 is MNHEY and CDR2 SVGEGT. The CDR3 loop spans 16 amino acids. CDR3 in DNA: TGTGCCAGCAGTCTGGGACTAGCGGGAGTGGCCTACGAGCAGTACTTC. This gives the protein CASSLGLAGVAYEQYF.

For this clone: At one boundary the junction diverges from the germline segment, which might be a read error. The V call is TRBV6-6, the J call TRBJ2-7; possibly TRBD1 for D (6 bases). The CDR3 totals 16 residues. Germline V gene sequence: CDR1 MNHNY, CDR2 SVGAGI (reference sequence). DNA of the CDR3: TGTGCCAGCAGTAACTCCAGGGGCCGTGGGAACTACGAGCAGTACTTC. Amino acids: CASSNSRGRGNYEQYF.

In DNA, the CDR3 is TGTGCCAGTAGTATCCCCCTAGCGGGCAATGAGCAGTTCTTC. Residues: CASSIPLAGNEQFF. The V gene is TRBV19, the J gene TRBJ2-1; the match to TRBD2 covers 8 bases. CDR3 size: 14 residues. V was pared by 3 bases and J by 6 bases, with 4 bases of the junction left unmatched. Germline V CDR1 and CDR2: LNHDA, SQIVND (reference sequence).

The V and J genes are TRBV2 and TRBJ1-1; possibly TRBD1 for D (6 bases). This CDR3 region has 14 residues. The germline CDR1 and CDR2 sequences are SNHLY and FYNNEI. The V end lost 4 bases, the J end lost 1 base, and 10 bases lay between the germline ends. Here the CDR3 DNA reads TGTGCCAGCAGTGGTGTCAGGGGGAACACTGAAGCTTTCTTT. Translation gives CASSGVRGNTEAFF. The entire variable domain, with the rest obtained from reference TRBV2 and TRBJ1-1, is as follows: EPEVTQTPSHQVTQMGQEVILRCVPISNHLYFYWYRQILGQKVEFLVSFYNNEISEKSEIFDDQFSVERPDGSNFTLKIRSTKLEDSAMYFCASSGVRGNTEAFFGQGTRLTVV.

This clone has only one observation. The chain uses TRBV19 and TRBJ2-3; TRBD2 matches at 9 bases. Trimming took 7 bases from V and 0 from J; bases not matched to a gene: 11. CDR3 length: 17 residues. Per the germline V gene, CDR1 is LNHDA and CDR2 is SQIVND (reference sequence). The CDR3 protein is CASKVGSGGLSTDTQYF. The CDR3 DNA reads TGTGCCAGTAAGGTGGGTAGCGGGGGCCTCAGCACAGATACGCAGTATTTT.

The rearrangement joins TRBV6-2 or TRBV6-3 to TRBJ1-5; TRBD1 aligns across 9 bases. Germline V lookup: CDR1 MNHEY, CDR2 SVGEGT. V trimming: 2 bases; J trimming: 4 bases; junction bases outside the gene matches: 15. The CDR3 spans 19 residues. CDR3: CASSYLVFNLTGGNQPQHF. The DNA of the CDR3 is TGTGCCAGCAGTTACCTCGTCTTTAATTTGACAGGGGGAAATCAGCCCCAGCATTTT.

The chain has TRBV19 and TRBJ1-2, with D unclear. Between the trimmed V and J ends, which lost 9 bases and 5 bases, there was a span of 13 bases. Germline assignment: CDR1 LNHDA and CDR2 SQIVND (reference sequence). This CDR3 comprises 12 residues. CDR3 nucleotides: TGTGCCAGCCAAGCAACCGAATATGGCTACACCTTC. It is translated as CASQATEYGYTF.

The V gene is TRBV19, the J gene TRBJ2-3; D is unresolved. V lost 3 bases, J lost 2 bases, and 6 bases lay in between. Germline V CDR1 and CDR2: LNHDA, SQIVND (reference sequence). This CDR3 region has 13 residues. The CDR3 here is CASSITVTDTQYF. The DNA of the CDR3 is TGTGCCAGTAGTATCACAGTCACAGATACGCAGTATTTT.

A single count supports this clone. The chain employs TRBV7-2 and TRBJ1-3; D call uncertain. From germline, CDR1 is SGHTA and CDR2 FQGNSA. This CDR3 is 15 amino acids long. V was clipped by 1 base and J by 1 base, with 8 bases between them. The CDR3 region is CASSLDYKSGNTIYF. CDR3 DNA: TGTGCCAGCAGCTTAGATTACAAATCTGGAAACACCATATATTTT.